Here is one T cell receptor beta chain with its context. In its sample, this clone was seen once. This receptor's antigen is unknown. No base quality values were provided; no much bigger clone lies one nucleotide off. The sample originates from a study of T cell responses to AZD1222 COVID-19 vaccine (dated by TCRdb to the early 2020s). Notes on the research overall: A total of under 250 trial participants underwent TCR sequencing, of whom about 200 had received two doses of AZD1222 and about 26 had received two doses of the MenACWY control vaccine. Trial participants were enrolled by age into subgroups of 18-55, 56-69 and 70-plus years, and roughly 160, 29 and 62 TCR-sequenced participants, respectively, were included in these subgroups.

The CDR3 regions of human TCRbeta chains were analyzed by immunosequencing. As for the original processing: TCRs in the repertoires were compared against a reference library of SARS-CoV-2-specific TCRs that had been generated with the MIRA antigen-specificity platform. Breadth was defined as the fraction of unique TCRs that were SARS-CoV-2-associated, and depth was defined as the fraction of total T cells that were SARS-CoV-2-associated. Using the MIRA data, each spike-specific TCR was mapped to the spike region that the TCR reacts to and placed in a CD4 or CD8 class. Log10-transformed breadth and depth values were compared by one-way ANOVA with Sidak's multiple comparisons tests. TCRdb carries this immuneACCESS record with in-frame sequences only. Its versions omit some clonotypes, under half of them owing to an unresolved V gene in the studies checked, with the rest unexplained. That table supplies the V and J calls and clone size; D and trimming were determined from the DNA. For this sample there are 90,000 to 150,000 clones; about 85% appear just once. Of the sample, approximately 2.6% falls within the top ten clones.

The full study reports these points: Because no day 14 peak-response samples were available, the repertoires could be characterized only after the peak T cell response. Epitopes outside the regions mutated in the B.1.351 and B.1.1.7 variants were reportedly recognized by nearly half of the unique spike-specific TCRs. After two AZD1222 doses, both the breadth and the depth of spike-specific TCRs were significantly higher than at day 0 and than in MenACWY recipients. Vaccine-associated CD4 TCRs spanned the whole spike protein, with dominant responses in regions 160-218 and 743-854. Conclusions about previously exposed vaccinees are limited because only six or seven AZD1222 recipients were SARS-CoV-2 seropositive at baseline. In the small 56-69-year group, the increase in depth fell short of significance, most likely because of low power. Participants were mostly white British, with more females than males. The authors suggested clonal diversity may have been underestimated.

The time point label on this specimen signifies: about 28 days (+/-7) after the second vaccine dose. AZD1222 recipients given second doses at about 4 weeks or at about 12 weeks were pooled, since spike-specific TCR depth and breadth were not found to differ between the two schedules. Samples from vaccinated people were obtained from the UK trials COV001 and COV002, which included a single-blind randomized controlled phase 2/3 trial of AZD1222 (ChAdOx1 nCoV-19) in healthy adults. Trial participant PBMC samples were collected at day 0 and day 28 after the second dose for TCRbeta chain sequencing. V gives up 2 bases and J gives up 8 bases, and the segment between their germline ends measures 15 bases. The CDR3 starts with the cysteine, ends with the phenylalanine, and has 14 residues. The sequence is cut down to CDR3 DNA, 42 bases in frame from base 1. Sequences MNHEY (CDR1) and SVGEGT (CDR2) are obtained from the germline V gene.

This receptor was taken from an adult who received the AZD1222 COVID-19 vaccine. The sequencing here drew on peripheral blood, taken 28 days after the second AZD1222 dose. Rearrangement joined TRBV6-2 or TRBV6-3 to TRBJ1-2; perhaps TRBD1 is the D gene, with 5 bases matching. The DNA reads TGTGCCAGCAGTTACCCATTACCAGGGAAGGGCTACACCTTC. The encoded protein is CASSYPLPGKGYTF.